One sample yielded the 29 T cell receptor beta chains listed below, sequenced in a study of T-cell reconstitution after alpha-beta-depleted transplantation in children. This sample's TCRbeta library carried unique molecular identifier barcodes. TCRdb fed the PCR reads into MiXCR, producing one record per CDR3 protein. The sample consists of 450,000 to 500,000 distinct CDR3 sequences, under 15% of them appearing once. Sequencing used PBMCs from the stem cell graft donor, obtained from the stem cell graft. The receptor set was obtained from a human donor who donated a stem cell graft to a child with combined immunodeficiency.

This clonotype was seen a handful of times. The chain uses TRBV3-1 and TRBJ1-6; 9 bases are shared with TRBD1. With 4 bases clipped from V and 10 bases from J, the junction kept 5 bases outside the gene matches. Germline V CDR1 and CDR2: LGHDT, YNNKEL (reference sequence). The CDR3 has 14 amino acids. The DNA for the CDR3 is TGTGCCAGCAGCCGTGGACAGGGGAACTCACCCCTCCACTTT. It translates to CASSRGQGNSPLHF.

The CDR3 region has the DNA TGTGCCAGCAGCCCCGGGGGCGCCACAGATACGCAGTATTTT. Residues: CASSPGGATDTQYF. The chain carries TRBV11-3 and TRBJ2-3, with D possibly being TRBD1 or TRBD2 (6 bases each). The CDR3 has 14 amino acids. The germline V gene has CDR1 SGHNT and CDR2 YENEEA. V was cut by 5 bases and J by 2 bases, with 11 bases left in between.

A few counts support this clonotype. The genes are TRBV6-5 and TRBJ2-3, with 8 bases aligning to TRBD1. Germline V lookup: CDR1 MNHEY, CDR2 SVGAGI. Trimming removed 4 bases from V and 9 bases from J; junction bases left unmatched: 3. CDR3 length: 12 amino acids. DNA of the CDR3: TGTGCCAGCAGTTCCAACAGGGGGACGCAGTATTTT. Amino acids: CASSSNRGTQYF.

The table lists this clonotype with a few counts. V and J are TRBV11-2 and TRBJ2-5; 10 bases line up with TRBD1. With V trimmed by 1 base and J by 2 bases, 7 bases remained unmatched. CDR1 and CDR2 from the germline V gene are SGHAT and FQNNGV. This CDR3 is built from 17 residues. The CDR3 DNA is TGTGCCAGCAGCTTAGGGACAGGGGGTGGGAATCAAGAGACCCAGTACTTC. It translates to CASSLGTGGGNQETQYF.

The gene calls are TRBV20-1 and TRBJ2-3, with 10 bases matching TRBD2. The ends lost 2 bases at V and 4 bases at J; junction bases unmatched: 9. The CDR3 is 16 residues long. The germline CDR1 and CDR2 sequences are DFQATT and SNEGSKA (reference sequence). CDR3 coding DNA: TGCAGTGCTAGAAACGACGTAGCGGGGGGTGCAGATACGCAGTATTTT. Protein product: CSARNDVAGGADTQYF.

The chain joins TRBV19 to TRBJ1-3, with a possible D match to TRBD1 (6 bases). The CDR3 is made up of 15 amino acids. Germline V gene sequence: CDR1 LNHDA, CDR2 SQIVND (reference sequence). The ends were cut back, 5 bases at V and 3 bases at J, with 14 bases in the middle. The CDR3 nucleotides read TGTGCCAGTAGTGTCCAGGGGCGTAGTGGAAACACCATATATTTT. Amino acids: CASSVQGRSGNTIYF. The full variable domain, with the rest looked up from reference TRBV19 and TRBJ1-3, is DGGITQSPKYLFRKEGQNVTLSCEQNLNHDAMYWYRQDPGQGLRLIYYSQIVNDFQKGDIAEGYSVSREKKESFPLTVTSAQKNPTAFYLCASSVQGRSGNTIYFGEGSWLTVV.

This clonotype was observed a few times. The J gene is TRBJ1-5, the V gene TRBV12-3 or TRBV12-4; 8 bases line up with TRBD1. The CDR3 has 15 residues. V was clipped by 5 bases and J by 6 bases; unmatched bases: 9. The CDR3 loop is CASSQGAGGTQPQHF. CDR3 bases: TGTGCCAGCAGTCAGGGGGCTGGAGGTACTCAGCCCCAGCATTTT.

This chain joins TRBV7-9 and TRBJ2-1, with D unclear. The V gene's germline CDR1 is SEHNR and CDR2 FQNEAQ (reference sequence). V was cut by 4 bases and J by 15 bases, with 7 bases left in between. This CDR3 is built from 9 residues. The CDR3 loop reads CASSSRGFF. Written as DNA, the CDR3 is TGTGCCAGCAGCTCCCGAGGGTTCTTC.

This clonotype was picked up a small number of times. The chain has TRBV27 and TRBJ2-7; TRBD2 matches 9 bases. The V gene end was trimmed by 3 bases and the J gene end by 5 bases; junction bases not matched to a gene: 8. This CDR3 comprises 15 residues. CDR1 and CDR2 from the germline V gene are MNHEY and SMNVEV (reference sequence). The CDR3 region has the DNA TGTGCCAGCAGTTTCGATAGCGGGGGTAACCACGAGCAGTACTTC. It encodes CASSFDSGGNHEQYF.

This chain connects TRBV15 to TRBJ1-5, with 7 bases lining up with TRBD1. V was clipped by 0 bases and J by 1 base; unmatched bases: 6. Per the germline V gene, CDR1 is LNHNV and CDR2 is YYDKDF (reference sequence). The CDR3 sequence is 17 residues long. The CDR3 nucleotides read TGTGCCACCAGCAGAGAGTACAGGGGTCAGAGCAATCAGCCCCAGCATTTT. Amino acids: CATSREYRGQSNQPQHF.

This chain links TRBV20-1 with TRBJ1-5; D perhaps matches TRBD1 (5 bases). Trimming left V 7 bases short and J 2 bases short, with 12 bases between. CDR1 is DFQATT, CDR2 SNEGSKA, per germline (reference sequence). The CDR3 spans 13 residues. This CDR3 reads CSVRTGGNQPQHF. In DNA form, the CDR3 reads TGCAGTGTCCGAACAGGAGGCAATCAGCCCCAGCATTTT.

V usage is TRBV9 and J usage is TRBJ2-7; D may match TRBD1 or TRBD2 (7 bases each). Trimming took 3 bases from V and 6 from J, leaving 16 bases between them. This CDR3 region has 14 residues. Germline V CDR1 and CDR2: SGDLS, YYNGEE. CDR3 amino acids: CASSAGTAGIEQYF. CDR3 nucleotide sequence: TGTGCCAGCAGCGCCGGGACAGCGGGGATCGAGCAGTACTTC.

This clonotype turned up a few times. The CDR3 loop reads CASSYSAAGLANTGELFF. CDR3 sequence (DNA): TGTGCCAGCAGTTACTCGGCGGCCGGACTCGCGAACACCGGGGAGCTGTTTTTT. The chain has TRBV6-2 or TRBV6-3 and TRBJ2-2; weak D call: TRBD2 (5 bases). The germline gives CDR1 MNHEY, CDR2 SVGEGT. V lost 0 bases, J lost 0 bases, and 14 bases lay in between. This CDR3 spans 18 amino acids.

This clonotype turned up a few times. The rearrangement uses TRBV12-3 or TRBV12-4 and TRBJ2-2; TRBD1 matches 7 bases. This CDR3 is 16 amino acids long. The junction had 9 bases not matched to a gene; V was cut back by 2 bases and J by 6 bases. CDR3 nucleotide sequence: TGTGCCAGCAGTTTACTCTTTGAAGGGGGCCCCGGGGAGCTGTTTTTT. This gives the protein CASSLLFEGGPGELFF.

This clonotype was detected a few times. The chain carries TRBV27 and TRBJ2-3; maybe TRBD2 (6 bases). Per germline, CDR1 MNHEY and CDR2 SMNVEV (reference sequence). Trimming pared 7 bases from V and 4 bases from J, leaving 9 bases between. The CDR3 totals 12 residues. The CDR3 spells CASTSGADTQYF. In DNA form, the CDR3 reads TGTGCCAGCACCTCGGGAGCAGATACGCAGTATTTT.

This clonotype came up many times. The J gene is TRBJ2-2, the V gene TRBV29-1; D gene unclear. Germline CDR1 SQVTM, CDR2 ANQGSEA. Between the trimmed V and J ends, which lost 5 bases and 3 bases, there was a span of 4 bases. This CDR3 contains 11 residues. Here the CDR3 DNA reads TGCAGCGTTACCTACACCGGGGAGCTGTTTTTT. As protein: CSVTYTGELFF.

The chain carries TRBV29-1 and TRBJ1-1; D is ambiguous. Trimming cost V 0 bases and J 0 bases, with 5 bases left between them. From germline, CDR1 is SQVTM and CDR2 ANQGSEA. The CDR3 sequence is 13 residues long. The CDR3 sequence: CSVEDSLNTEAFF. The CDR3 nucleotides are TGCAGCGTTGAAGACAGCCTGAACACTGAAGCTTTCTTT.

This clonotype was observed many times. The CDR3 here is CASLWAAEGNQPQHF. The CDR3, as DNA: TGTGCCAGCCTCTGGGCCGCCGAGGGAAATCAGCCCCAGCATTTT. The V gene is TRBV6-5, the J gene TRBJ1-5; no firm D call. V lost 8 bases and J lost 4, with 18 bases in between. This CDR3 is 15 amino acids long. Germline V gene sequence: CDR1 MNHEY, CDR2 SVGAGI.

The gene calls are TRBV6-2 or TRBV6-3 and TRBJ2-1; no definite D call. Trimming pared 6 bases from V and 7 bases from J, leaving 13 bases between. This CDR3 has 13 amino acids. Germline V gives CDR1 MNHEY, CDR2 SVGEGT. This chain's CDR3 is CASRPPARNEQFF. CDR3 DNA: TGTGCCAGCAGGCCCCCCGCGAGGAATGAGCAGTTCTTC.

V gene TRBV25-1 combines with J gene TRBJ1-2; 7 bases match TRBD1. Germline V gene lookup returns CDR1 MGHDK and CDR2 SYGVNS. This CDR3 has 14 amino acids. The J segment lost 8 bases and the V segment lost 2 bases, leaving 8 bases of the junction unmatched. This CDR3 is CASSEDLTGKGYTF. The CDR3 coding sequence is TGTGCCAGCAGTGAAGATTTGACAGGGAAGGGCTACACCTTC.

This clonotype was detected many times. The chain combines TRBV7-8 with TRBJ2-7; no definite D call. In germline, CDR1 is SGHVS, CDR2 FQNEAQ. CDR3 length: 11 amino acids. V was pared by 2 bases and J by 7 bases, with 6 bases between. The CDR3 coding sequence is TGTGCCAGCAGCTTAATGGGGGAGCAGTACTTC. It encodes CASSLMGEQYF.

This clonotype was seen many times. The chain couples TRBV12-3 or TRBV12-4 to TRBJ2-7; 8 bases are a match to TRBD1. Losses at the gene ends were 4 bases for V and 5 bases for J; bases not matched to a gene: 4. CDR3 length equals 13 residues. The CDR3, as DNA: TGTGCCAGCAGTTGGACAGGGACTGACGAGCAGTACTTC. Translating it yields CASSWTGTDEQYF.

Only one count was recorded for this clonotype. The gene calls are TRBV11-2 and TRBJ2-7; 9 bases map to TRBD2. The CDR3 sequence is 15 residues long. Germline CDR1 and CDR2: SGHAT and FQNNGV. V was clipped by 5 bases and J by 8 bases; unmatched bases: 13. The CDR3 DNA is TGTGCCAGCAGCCTTTCAGCGGGGGGCCTCCAGAAGCAGTACTTC. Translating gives CASSLSAGGLQKQYF.

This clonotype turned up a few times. The CDR3 region has the DNA TGTGCCAGCAGTTCTGTGATTACAGCTGGCTACACCTTC. Residues: CASSSVITAGYTF. The chain has TRBV12-3 or TRBV12-4 and TRBJ1-2; D gene unclear. This CDR3 spans 13 amino acids. The V end lost 4 bases, the J end lost 7 bases, and 13 bases lay between the germline ends.

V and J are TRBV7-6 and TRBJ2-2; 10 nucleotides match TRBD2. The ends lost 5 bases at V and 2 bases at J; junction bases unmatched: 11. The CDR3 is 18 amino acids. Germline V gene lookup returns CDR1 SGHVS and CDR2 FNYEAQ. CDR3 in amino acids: CASSPGSSGGANTGELFF. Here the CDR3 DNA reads TGTGCCAGCAGCCCAGGGTCGAGCGGGGGGGCAAACACCGGGGAGCTGTTTTTT.

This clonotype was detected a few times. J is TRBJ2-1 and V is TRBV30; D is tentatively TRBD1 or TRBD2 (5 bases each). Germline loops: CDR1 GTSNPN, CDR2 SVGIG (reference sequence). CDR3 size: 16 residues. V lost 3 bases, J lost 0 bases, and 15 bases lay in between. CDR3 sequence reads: CAWSGGGTTSYNEQFF. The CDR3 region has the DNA TGTGCCTGGAGCGGAGGTGGGACGACCTCCTACAATGAGCAGTTCTTC. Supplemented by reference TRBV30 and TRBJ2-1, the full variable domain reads SQTIHQWPATLVQPVGSPLSLECTVEGTSNPNLYWYRQAAGRGLQLLFYSVGIGQISSEVPQNLSASRPQDRQFILSSKKLLLSDSGFYLCAWSGGGTTSYNEQFFGPGTRLTVL.

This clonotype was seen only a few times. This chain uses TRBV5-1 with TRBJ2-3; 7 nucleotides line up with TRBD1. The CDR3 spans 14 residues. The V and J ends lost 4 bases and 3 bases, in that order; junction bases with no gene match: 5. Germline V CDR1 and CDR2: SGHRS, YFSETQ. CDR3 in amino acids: CASSKLQGTDTQYF. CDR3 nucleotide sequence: TGCGCCAGCAGCAAACTACAGGGGACAGATACGCAGTATTTT.

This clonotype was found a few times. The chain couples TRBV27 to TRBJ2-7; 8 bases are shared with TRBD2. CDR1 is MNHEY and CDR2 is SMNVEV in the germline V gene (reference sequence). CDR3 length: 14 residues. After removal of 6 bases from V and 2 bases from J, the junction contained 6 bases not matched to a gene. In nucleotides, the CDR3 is TGTGCCAGCAGCACGCGGGGGGCCGCCTACGAGCAGTACTTC. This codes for CASSTRGAAYEQYF.

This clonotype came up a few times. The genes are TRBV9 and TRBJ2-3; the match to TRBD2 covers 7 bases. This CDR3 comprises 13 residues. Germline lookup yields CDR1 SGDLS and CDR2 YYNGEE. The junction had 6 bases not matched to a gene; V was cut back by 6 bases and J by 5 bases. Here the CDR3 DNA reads TGTGCCAGCACTAGCGGTAGGGGAGATACGCAGTATTTT. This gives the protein CASTSGRGDTQYF.